The following is a T cell receptor beta chain sequence with its context. Its antigen remains unidentified. This CDR3 has 15 residues. Trimming left V 0 bases short and J 3 bases short, with 10 bases between. Germline V gives CDR1 SGHNT, CDR2 YENEEA. This specimen belongs to a study of T cell responses to AZD1222 COVID-19 vaccine. Broader study findings: No day 14 peak samples; only post-peak repertoires were characterized. Dominant CD4 TCR responses targeted spike regions 160-218 and 743-854.

Profiled with immunoSEQ multiplex PCR; TCRdb holds only in-frame clones, not every one. This sample yields around 130,000 clones, of which roughly 87% are seen a single time; around 5% belongs to the top ten. The sample consisted of peripheral blood, taken 28 days after the second AZD1222 dose. The chain has TRBV11-3 and TRBJ2-3; no reliable D call. The clonotype originates from an adult who received the AZD1222 COVID-19 vaccine. Written as DNA, the CDR3 is TGTGCCAGCAGCTTAGATCCCACAGCAACAGATACGCAGTATTTT. Encoded protein: CASSLDPTATDTQYF.